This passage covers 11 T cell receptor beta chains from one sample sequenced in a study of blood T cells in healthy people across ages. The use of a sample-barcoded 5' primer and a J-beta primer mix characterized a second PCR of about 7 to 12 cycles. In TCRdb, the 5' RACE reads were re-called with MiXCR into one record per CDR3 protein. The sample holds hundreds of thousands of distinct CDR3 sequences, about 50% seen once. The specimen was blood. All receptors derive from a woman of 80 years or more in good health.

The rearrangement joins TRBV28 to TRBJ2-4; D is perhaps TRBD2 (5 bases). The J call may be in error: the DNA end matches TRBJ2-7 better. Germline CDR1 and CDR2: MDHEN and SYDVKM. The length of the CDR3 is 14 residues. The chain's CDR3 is CASEDSRPPYEQYF. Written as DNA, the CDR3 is TGTGCCAGCGAGGACTCCCGACCACCCTACGAGCAGTACTTC.

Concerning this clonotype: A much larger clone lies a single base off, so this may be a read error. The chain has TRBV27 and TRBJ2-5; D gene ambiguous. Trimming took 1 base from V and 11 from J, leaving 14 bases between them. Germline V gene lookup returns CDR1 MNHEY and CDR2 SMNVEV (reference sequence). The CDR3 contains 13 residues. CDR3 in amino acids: CASSLFSSDGQYF. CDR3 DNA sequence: TGTGCCAGCAGTTTATTCTCGTCTGACGGGCAGTACTTC.

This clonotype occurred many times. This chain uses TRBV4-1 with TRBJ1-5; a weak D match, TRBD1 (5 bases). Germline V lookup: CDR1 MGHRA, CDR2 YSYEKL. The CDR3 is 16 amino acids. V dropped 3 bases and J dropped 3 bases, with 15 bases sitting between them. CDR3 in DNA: TGCGCCAGCAGCCAGATTCCGGGACGGGCCAATCAGCCCCAGCATTTT. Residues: CASSQIPGRANQPQHF.

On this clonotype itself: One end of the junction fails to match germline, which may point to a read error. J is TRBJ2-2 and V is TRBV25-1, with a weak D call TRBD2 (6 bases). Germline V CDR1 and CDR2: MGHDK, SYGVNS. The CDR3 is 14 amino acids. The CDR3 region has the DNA TGTGTCAGCATGACGGGGGTTGGCAGCGGGGAGCTGTTTTTT. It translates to CVSMTGVGSGELFF.

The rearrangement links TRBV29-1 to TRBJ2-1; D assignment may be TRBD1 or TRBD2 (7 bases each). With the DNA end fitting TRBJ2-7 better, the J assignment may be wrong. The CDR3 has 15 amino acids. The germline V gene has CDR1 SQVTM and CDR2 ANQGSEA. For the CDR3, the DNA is TGCAGCGTTGAACCACAGGGGAGGGGAGACAATGAGCAGTACTTC. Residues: CSVEPQGRGDNEQYF.

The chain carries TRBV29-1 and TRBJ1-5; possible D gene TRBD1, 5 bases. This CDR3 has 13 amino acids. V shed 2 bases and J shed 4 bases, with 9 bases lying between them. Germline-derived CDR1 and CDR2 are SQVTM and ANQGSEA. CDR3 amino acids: CSVEIGGNQPQHF. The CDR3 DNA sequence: TGCAGCGTTGAAATTGGGGGAAATCAGCCCCAGCATTTT.

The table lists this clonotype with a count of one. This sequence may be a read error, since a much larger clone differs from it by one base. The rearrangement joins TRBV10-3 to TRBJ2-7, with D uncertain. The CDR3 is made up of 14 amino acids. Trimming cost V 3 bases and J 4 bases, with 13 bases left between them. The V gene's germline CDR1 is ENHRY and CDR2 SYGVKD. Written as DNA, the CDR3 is TGTGCCATCAGTGATTTGGCAAACGGGTACGAGCAGTACTTC. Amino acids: CAISDLANGYEQYF.

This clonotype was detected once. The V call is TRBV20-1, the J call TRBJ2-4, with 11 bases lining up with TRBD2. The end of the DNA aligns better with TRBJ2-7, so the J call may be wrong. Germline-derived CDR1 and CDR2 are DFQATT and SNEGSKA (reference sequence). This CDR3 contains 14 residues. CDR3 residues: CSAHTGTSGHEQYF. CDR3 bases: TGCAGTGCTCACACCGGGACTAGCGGTCACGAGCAGTACTTC.

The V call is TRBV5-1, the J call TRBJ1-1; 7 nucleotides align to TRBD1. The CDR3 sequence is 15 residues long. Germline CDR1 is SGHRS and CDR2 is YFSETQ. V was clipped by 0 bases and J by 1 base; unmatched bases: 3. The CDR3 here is CASSLDRGTNTEAFF. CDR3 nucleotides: TGCGCCAGCAGCTTGGACAGGGGTACGAACACTGAAGCTTTCTTT.

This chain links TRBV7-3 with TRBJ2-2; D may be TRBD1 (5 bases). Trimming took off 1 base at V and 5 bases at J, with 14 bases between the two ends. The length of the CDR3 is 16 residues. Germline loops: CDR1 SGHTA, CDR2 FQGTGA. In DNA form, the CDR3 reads TGTGCCAGCAGCTTAAATGGGGCGCTGGGGACCGGGGAGCTGTTTTTT. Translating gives CASSLNGALGTGELFF.

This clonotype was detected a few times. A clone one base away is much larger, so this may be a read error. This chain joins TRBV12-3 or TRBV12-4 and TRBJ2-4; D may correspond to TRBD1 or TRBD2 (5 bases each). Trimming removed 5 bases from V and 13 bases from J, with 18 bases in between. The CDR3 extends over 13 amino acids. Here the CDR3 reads CASSPMGRGEQYF. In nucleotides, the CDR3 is TGTGCCAGCAGTCCCATGGGACGGGGTGAGCAGTACTTC.